These 10 T cell receptor beta chains were sequenced from one sample in a study of control samples from healthy donors and cancer patients. The assay was immunoSEQ multiplex PCR, and TCRdb's table has in-frame clones only and misses some. In the table there are 150,000 or so clones, about 94% of which are singletons. The sequenced material came from blood. The receptors originated from a man aged 40-55 years in good health.

Turning to this clone: Other nucleotide sequences in the sample specify the same CDR3. The chain links TRBV27 to TRBJ1-1; D is perhaps TRBD1 (5 bases). Trimming took 6 bases from V and 0 from J, leaving 8 bases between them. The length of the CDR3 is 13 residues. CDR1 and CDR2 (germline): MNHEY, SMNVEV (reference sequence). CDR3 loop: CASSPGLNTEAFF. In DNA, the CDR3 is TGTGCCAGCAGCCCAGGGCTGAACACTGAAGCTTTCTTT.

The chain is built from TRBV28 and TRBJ1-4; D gene uncertain. Germline CDR1 is MDHEN and CDR2 is SYDVKM. This CDR3 spans 13 amino acids. V lost 10 bases and J 5 bases, leaving 14 bases between the germline ends. DNA of the CDR3: TGTGCCACCTCAGACAATTGGAATGAAAAACTGTTTTTT. Translating gives CATSDNWNEKLFF.

V gene TRBV24-1 combines with J gene TRBJ1-1; 7 bases map to TRBD1. CDR3 length: 15 amino acids. The V and J ends lost 4 bases and 5 bases, in that order; junction bases with no gene match: 9. Germline-derived CDR1 and CDR2 are KGHDR and SFDVKD. The DNA of the CDR3 is TGTGCCACCAGTGACCCCAGGGGGGGAAAGACTGAAGCTTTCTTT. This sequence encodes CATSDPRGGKTEAFF.

The CDR3 region is CASTNRQDTQHF. CDR3 DNA sequence: TGTGCCAGCACCAACCGCCAGGATACCCAGCATTTT. This sequence joins TRBV12-3 or TRBV12-4 and TRBJ1-5; D is ambiguous. The CDR3 spans 12 residues. V dropped 7 bases and J dropped 11 bases, with 15 bases sitting between them.

In this sample, this clone turned up once. This chain links TRBV7-8 with TRBJ2-7, with a weak D call TRBD2 (6 bases). The germline V gene encodes CDR1 SGHVS and CDR2 FQNEAQ. This CDR3 has 12 amino acids. Trimming removed 5 bases at V and 5 bases at J, with 10 bases between. Here the CDR3 reads CASSRGSNEQYF. The CDR3 region has the DNA TGTGCCAGCAGCCGGGGGTCGAACGAGCAGTACTTC. Together with reference TRBV7-8 and TRBJ2-7, the CDR3 gives the full variable domain: GAGVSQSPRYKVAKRGQDVALRCDPISGHVSLFWYQQALGQGPEFLTYFQNEAQLDKSGLPSDRFFAERPEGSVSTLKIQRTQQEDSAVYLCASSRGSNEQYFGPGTRLTVT.

The chain combines TRBV6-4 with TRBJ1-2, with D tentatively TRBD1 (5 bases). Trimming took off 0 bases at V and 4 bases at J, with 21 bases between the two ends. Looked up from germline, CDR1 is MRHNA and CDR2 is SNTAGT. This CDR3 is 18 amino acids long. This chain's CDR3 is CASSDSILRGGRGYGYTF. In DNA form, the CDR3 reads TGTGCCAGCAGTGACTCGATCCTAAGGGGCGGGCGCGGCTATGGCTACACCTTC.

V is TRBV19 and J is TRBJ1-1; D is uncertain. The CDR3 covers 14 residues. CDR1 and CDR2 (germline): LNHDA, SQIVND (reference sequence). The ends were cut back, 5 bases at V and 5 bases at J, with 15 bases in the middle. CDR3 region: CASSRPGQGTEAFF. The CDR3, as DNA: TGTGCCAGTAGTCGACCGGGTCAAGGGACTGAAGCTTTCTTT.

The V call is TRBV21-1, the J call TRBJ2-1; the table's D call of TRBD1 was not tested on the DNA. TRBV21-1 is a pseudogene. CDR3 length: 16 residues. The CDR3 loop is CASSVRQGNGQNEQFF. The CDR3, as DNA: TGTGCCAGCAGCGTCCGACAGGGGAACGGCCAAAATGAGCAGTTCTTC.

The chain employs TRBV25-1 and TRBJ2-7, with 7 bases fitting TRBD2. This CDR3 is 18 amino acids long. Germline V gene data show CDR1 as MGHDK and CDR2 as SYGVNS. V was clipped by 0 bases and J by 2 bases; unmatched bases: 13. The CDR3, as DNA: TGTGCCAGCAGTGAATATGATACCGCAGCGGGGATACCCTACGAGCAGTACTTC. It yields the protein CASSEYDTAAGIPYEQYF.

V gene TRBV11-2 combines with J gene TRBJ1-2, with a tentative D call TRBD1 (5 bases). The germline V gene has CDR1 SGHAT and CDR2 FQNNGV. This CDR3 has 14 amino acids. With 5 bases removed from V and 4 bases from J, the gap between germline ends came to 14 bases. CDR3 DNA: TGTGCCAGCAGCACCGGCGGGACCGGCTATGGCTACACCTTC. The encoded protein is CASSTGGTGYGYTF. Full variable domain (rest looked up from reference TRBV11-2 and TRBJ1-2): EAGVAQSPRYKIIEKRQSVAFWCNPISGHATLYWYQQILGQGPKLLIQFQNNGVVDDSQLPKDRFSAERLKGVDSTLKIQPAKLEDSAVYLCASSTGGTGYGYTFGSGTRLTVV.